This TCR beta chain was sequenced during a study of CXCR3-negative and CXCR3-positive naive CD8 T cells. Germline V lookup: CDR1 LNHNV, CDR2 YYDKDF (reference sequence). The CDR3 runs to 17 residues. UMI labels and 5' RACE were used to prepare the TRB cDNA libraries. TCRdb processed the 5' RACE reads again and assigns one entry to each CDR3 protein, with no DNA. The sample holds about 150,000 distinct CDR3 sequences. The study, taken as a whole, reports: CXCR3-positive naive cells carried more hydrophobic TRB CDR3s than CXCR3-negative ones.

Cells that were CD45RO-CCR7+CD27+CD95- constituted naive CD8+ T cells. Regarding this clonotype: Its specificity is unknown.

The chain uses TRBV15 and TRBJ2-5; as DNA is missing, the TRBD2 call by TCRdb cannot be tested. The TCR was taken from a human donor in good health. Some clones in this sample may be carry-over from other donors' samples. Source material: naive CXCR3+ CD8+ T cells from blood. The subset denotes: CD45RO-CCR7+CD27+CD95- naive CD8+ T cells expressing CXCR3 (TNR3+). CDR3 loop: CATSRGDLAGGQETQYF.